This T cell receptor beta chain was captured by sequencing in a study of PD-L1 blockade in urothelial cancer. The germline CDR1 and CDR2 sequences are SGHNT and YYREEE (reference sequence). After removal of 2 bases from V and 5 bases from J, the junction contained 13 bases not matched to a gene. CDR3 length equals 17 residues. Clones were read by immunoSEQ multiplex PCR, and TCRdb kept only the in-frame ones, dropping some. Counted here are about 76,000 clones, 85% to 95% occurring once; the ten biggest clones make up roughly 0.8%. The time point here: peripheral blood 6 weeks after treatment start. Here the sequenced sample was PBMCs, taken around atezolizumab (anti-PD-L1) treatment. The V call is TRBV5-4, the J call TRBJ1-2; 9 positions agree with TRBD1. The TCR comes from an elderly woman with urothelial cancer. CDR3 DNA sequence: TGTGCCAGCAGCTTCGCGACAGGGGGGGTATCTGGTTATGGCTACACCTTC. Amino acid sequence: CASSFATGGVSGYGYTF.